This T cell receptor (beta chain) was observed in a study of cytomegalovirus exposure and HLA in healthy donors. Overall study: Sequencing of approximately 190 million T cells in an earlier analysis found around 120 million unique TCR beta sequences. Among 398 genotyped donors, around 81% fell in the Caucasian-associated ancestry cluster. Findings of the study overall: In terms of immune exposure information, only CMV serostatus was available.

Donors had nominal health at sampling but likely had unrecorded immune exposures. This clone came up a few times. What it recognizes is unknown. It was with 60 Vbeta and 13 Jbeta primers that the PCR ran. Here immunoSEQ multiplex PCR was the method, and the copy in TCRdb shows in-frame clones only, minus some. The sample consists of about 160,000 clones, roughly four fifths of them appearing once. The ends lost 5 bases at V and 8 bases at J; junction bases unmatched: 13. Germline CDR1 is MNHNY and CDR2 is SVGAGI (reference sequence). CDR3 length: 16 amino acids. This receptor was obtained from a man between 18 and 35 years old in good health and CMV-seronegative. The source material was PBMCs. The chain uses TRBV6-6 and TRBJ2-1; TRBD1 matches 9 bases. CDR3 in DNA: TGTGCCAGCAGTACCTCTACCGGGACAGGGTTGGATGAGCAGTTCTTC. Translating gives CASSTSTGTGLDEQFF.